Sequencing of this TCR beta chain was carried out in a study of cytomegalovirus exposure and HLA in healthy donors. The CDR3 runs to 14 residues. Between the trimmed V and J ends, which lost 7 bases and 2 bases, there was a span of 13 bases. Germline V CDR1 and CDR2: MNHNS, SASEGT. The data were produced by immunoSEQ multiplex PCR, yet TCRdb's version contains in-frame clones alone and is incomplete. This sample has around 350,000 clones, with 86% found just once. Sequencing input: PBMCs. This clonotype was sampled from a woman aged 18-29 years in good health and CMV-seronegative. The chain has TRBV6-1 and TRBJ2-3, with D unresolved. CDR3 in DNA: TGTGCCAGCAAAGTGACGACTTCCACAGATACGCAGTATTTT. Its protein product is CASKVTTSTDTQYF.